This passage covers 19 T cell receptor beta chains from one sample sequenced in a study of T-cell reconstitution after alpha-beta-depleted transplantation in children. Unique molecular identifiers were used to barcode this TCRbeta library. One entry per CDR3 protein results from TCRdb running MiXCR on the PCR reads. Here the sample spans 580,000 or so distinct CDR3 sequences, under 25% being singletons. The sequences come from PBMCs, mostly from graft donor cells, collected 360 days after TCRalphabeta/CD19-depleted stem cell transplant. These receptors were taken from a boy less than two years old who had a stem cell transplant for acute myeloid leukemia, so the T cells may come from the graft donor.

In this sample, this clonotype turned up many times. The chain has TRBV10-3 and TRBJ2-5; 7 nucleotides align to TRBD2. The junction had 11 bases not matched to a gene; V was cut back by 11 bases and J by 2 bases. Germline V gives CDR1 ENHRY, CDR2 SYGVKD. CDR3 length equals 14 residues. The CDR3 is CASCRGDGQETQYF. CDR3 nucleotide sequence: TGTGCCTCTTGCCGGGGGGACGGTCAAGAGACCCAGTACTTC.

This clonotype was counted only a few times. V and J are TRBV12-3 or TRBV12-4 and TRBJ1-1; D gene unclear. Deletions cut 5 bases from V and 5 bases from J, with 12 bases between. The CDR3 has 13 amino acids. CDR3 region: CASSVGRATEAFF. CDR3 bases: TGTGCCAGCAGTGTAGGGAGGGCGACTGAAGCTTTCTTT.

This clonotype was seen only a few times. The chain joins TRBV20-1 to TRBJ1-4; D gene ambiguous. Germline CDR1 DFQATT, CDR2 SNEGSKA (reference sequence). Trimming removed 3 bases at V and 8 bases at J, with 10 bases between. The length of the CDR3 is 12 residues. The CDR3, as DNA: TGCAGTGCTAGGGGAGCAAAAGAAAAACTGTTTTTT. Residues: CSARGAKEKLFF.

The V gene is TRBV5-1, the J gene TRBJ1-2; D is undetermined. The germline V and J ends were trimmed by 1 base and 6 bases, with 16 bases remaining between them. The CDR3 loop spans 15 amino acids. The V gene's germline CDR1 is SGHRS and CDR2 YFSETQ. CDR3 DNA sequence: TGCGCCAGCAGCTTGAACGTTCGAGGGATTGATGGCTACACCTTC. Its translation is CASSLNVRGIDGYTF.

V is TRBV20-1 and J is TRBJ2-7; D is unclear. CDR1 is DFQATT and CDR2 is SNEGSKA in the germline V gene (reference sequence). Trimming pared 6 bases from V and 3 bases from J, leaving 12 bases between. CDR3 length equals 12 residues. CDR3 in DNA: TGCAGTGCGGGTCCGCGGATCTACGAGCAGTACGTC. This translates into CSAGPRIYEQYV.

This clonotype came up a few times. V gene TRBV6-5 combines with J gene TRBJ1-6, with TRBD1 identical over 8 bases. V shed 4 bases, J shed 7 bases, and the junction held 6 bases outside the gene matches. The CDR3 length is 15 residues. CDR1 and CDR2 from the germline V gene are MNHEY and SVGAGI. CDR3 bases: TGTGCCAGCAGTTGGGGGACAGGTCCGAATTCACCCCTCCACTTT. This sequence encodes CASSWGTGPNSPLHF.

The gene calls are TRBV7-9 and TRBJ2-1; 10 bases are a match to TRBD1. The length of the CDR3 is 16 residues. Germline lookup yields CDR1 SEHNR and CDR2 FQNEAQ (reference sequence). V shed 1 base and J 6 bases; nucleotides not matched to a gene: 6. The DNA for the CDR3 is TGTGCCAGCAGCTTAGAGTGGGACAGGGGAGGCAATGAGCAGTTCTTC. Its protein product is CASSLEWDRGGNEQFF. The full variable domain, rest sourced from reference TRBV7-9 and TRBJ2-1, is DTGVSQNPRHKITKRGQNVTFRCDPISEHNRLYWYRQTLGQGPEFLTYFQNEAQLEKSRLLSDRFSAERPKGSFSTLEIQRTEQGDSAMYLCASSLEWDRGGNEQFFGPGTRLTVL.

This clonotype has at least ten counts. The genes are TRBV29-1 and TRBJ2-5, with D uncertain. Germline CDR1 is SQVTM and CDR2 is ANQGSEA. There are 14 residues in the CDR3. Trimming shortened V by 4 bases and J by 1 base, and 13 bases separated the two germline ends. The chain's CDR3 is CSVGSYSVQETQYF. The DNA of the CDR3 is TGCAGCGTTGGAAGCTACAGTGTCCAAGAGACCCAGTACTTC.

A few counts support this clonotype. V and J are TRBV20-1 and TRBJ1-3, with a tentative D call TRBD1 (5 bases). Germline V gives CDR1 DFQATT, CDR2 SNEGSKA (reference sequence). This CDR3 is built from 15 residues. V lost 3 bases to trimming and J lost 4 bases, with 16 bases between them. The CDR3 sequence: CSASVGLGGGNTIYF. DNA for the CDR3: TGCAGTGCTAGTGTGGGGCTTGGTGGAGGAAACACCATATATTTT.

The chain uses TRBV21-1 and TRBJ2-3. TRBV21-1 is marked as a pseudogene. This CDR3 region has 13 residues. CDR3 loop: CASSKGSGDTQYF. In DNA form, the CDR3 reads TGTGCCAGCAGCAAAGGATCTGGGGATACGCAGTATTTT.

This clonotype has a handful of counts. The chain has TRBV5-1 and TRBJ1-2, with TRBD1 matching over 9 bases. The V gene's germline CDR1 is SGHRS and CDR2 YFSETQ. V gave up 3 bases and J gave up 1 base; unmatched junction bases: 13. CDR3 length: 18 amino acids. DNA of the CDR3: TGCGCCAGCAGCTCGACTCTGGGACAGGGACAAAATAACTATGGCTACACCTTC. It yields the protein CASSSTLGQGQNNYGYTF.

This clonotype has at least ten counts. The V gene is TRBV20-1, the J gene TRBJ1-2; no clear D gene. Between the trimmed V and J ends, which lost 3 bases and 8 bases, there was a span of 16 bases. The germline CDR1 and CDR2 sequences are DFQATT and SNEGSKA (reference sequence). CDR3 length: 13 residues. The CDR3 bases are TGCAGTGCTAGTAACCAGAATTTGTACGGCTACACCTTC. Protein product: CSASNQNLYGYTF.

The chain has TRBV15 and TRBJ1-2; D may be TRBD1 (5 bases). Between the trimmed V and J ends, which lost 0 bases and 2 bases, there was a span of 7 bases. CDR3 length: 14 residues. The germline gives CDR1 LNHNV, CDR2 YYDKDF (reference sequence). The CDR3 DNA reads as TGTGCCACCAGCAGAGATCCAGGGAACTATGGCTACACCTTC. It specifies CATSRDPGNYGYTF.

The rearrangement joins TRBV15 to TRBJ2-2; D unresolved. CDR1 and CDR2 (germline): LNHNV, YYDKDF (reference sequence). The CDR3 runs 15 residues. V lost 5 bases, J lost 0 bases, and 10 bases lay in between. CDR3 loop: CATSQTRSNTGELFF. CDR3 DNA: TGTGCCACCAGCCAAACCCGATCGAACACCGGGGAGCTGTTTTTT. Based on the CDR3 plus reference TRBV15 and TRBJ2-2, the full variable domain is DAMVIQNPRYQVTQFGKPVTLSCSQTLNHNVMYWYQQKSSQAPKLLFHYYDKDFNNEADTPDNFQSRRPNTSFCFLDIRSPGLGDTAMYLCATSQTRSNTGELFFGEGSRLTVL.

The chain combines TRBV7-3 with TRBJ2-1; maybe TRBD1 (6 bases). V was pared by 2 bases and J by 5 bases, with 13 bases between. Looked up from germline, CDR1 is SGHTA and CDR2 is FQGTGA. The CDR3 loop spans 15 amino acids. CDR3 bases: TGTGCCAGCAGCTTAGAACAGGGCCCCCACAATGAGCAGTTCTTC. Amino acids: CASSLEQGPHNEQFF. Drawing the rest from reference TRBV7-3 and TRBJ2-1, the complete variable domain is GAGVSQTPSNKVTEKGKYVELRCDPISGHTALYWYRQSLGQGPEFLIYFQGTGAADDSGLPNDRFFAVRPEGSVSTLKIQRTERGDSAVYLCASSLEQGPHNEQFFGPGTRLTVL.

The chain joins TRBV20-1 to TRBJ1-6; a possible D gene is TRBD1 (6 bases). V gave up 6 bases and J gave up 8 bases, with 14 bases separating them. The CDR3 is made up of 13 amino acids. Germline assignment: CDR1 DFQATT and CDR2 SNEGSKA (reference sequence). The CDR3 DNA is TGCAGTGCGCGCCGGGACAACGATTCACCCCTCCACTTT. It yields the protein CSARRDNDSPLHF.

This clonotype has a count of ten or more. This chain joins TRBV29-1 and TRBJ2-5; possibly TRBD1 for D (5 bases). Trimming shortened V by 4 bases and J by 5 bases, and 23 bases separated the two germline ends. CDR1 is SQVTM and CDR2 is ANQGSEA in the germline V gene. There are 16 residues in the CDR3. Here the CDR3 DNA reads TGCAGCGTTGCGAGATTACAGGTTCGGACGTTTGAGACCCAGTACTTC. Translation: CSVARLQVRTFETQYF.

The chain uses TRBV12-3 or TRBV12-4 and TRBJ2-2; possibly TRBD2 for D (5 bases). This CDR3 has 16 amino acids. With 5 bases removed from V and 1 base from J, the gap between germline ends came to 14 bases. CDR3 DNA: TGTGCCAGCAGTCCCGAACTAGTGGAGAACACCGGGGAGCTGTTTTTT. It specifies CASSPELVENTGELFF.

The sample holds many counts of this clonotype. The rearrangement links TRBV6-2 or TRBV6-3 to TRBJ2-1; D is possibly TRBD2 (5 bases). Deletions cut 1 base from V and 8 bases from J, with 21 bases between. The CDR3 contains 17 residues. The V gene's germline CDR1 is MNHEY and CDR2 SVGEGT. As DNA, the CDR3 is TGTGCCAGCAGTTACTTGAGGGCGGTACCCTGGAGCTATGAGCAGTTCTTC. Translating gives CASSYLRAVPWSYEQFF.